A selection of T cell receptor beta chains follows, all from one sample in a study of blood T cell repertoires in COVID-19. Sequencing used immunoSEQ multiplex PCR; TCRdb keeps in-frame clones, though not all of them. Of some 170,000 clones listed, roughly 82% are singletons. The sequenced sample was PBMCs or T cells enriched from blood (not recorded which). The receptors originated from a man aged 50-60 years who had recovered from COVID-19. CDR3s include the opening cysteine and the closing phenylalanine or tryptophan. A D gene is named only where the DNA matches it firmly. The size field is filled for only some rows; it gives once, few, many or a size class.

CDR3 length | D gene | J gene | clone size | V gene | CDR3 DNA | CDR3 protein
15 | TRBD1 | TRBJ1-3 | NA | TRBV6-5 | TGTGCCAGCAGTTGGGACAGGGGGCCTGGAAACACCATATATTTT | CASSWDRGPGNTIYF
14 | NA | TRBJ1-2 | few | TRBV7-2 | TGTGCCAGCAGCGAAGTGGCGGGGACGGGTGGCTACACCTTC | CASSEVAGTGGYTF
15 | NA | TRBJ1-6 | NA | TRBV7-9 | TGTGCCAGCAGTGGGCAGGGCTGGGGTAATTCACCCCTCCACTTT | CASSGQGWGNSPLHF
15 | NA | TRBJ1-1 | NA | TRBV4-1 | TGCGCCAGCAGCCAAGCCGGGACATTTAACACTGAAGCTTTCTTT | CASSQAGTFNTEAFF
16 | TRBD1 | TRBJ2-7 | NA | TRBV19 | TGTGCCAGTAGTTCACCCGGCACTGACAGGGGGTACGAGCAGTACTTC | CASSSPGTDRGYEQYF
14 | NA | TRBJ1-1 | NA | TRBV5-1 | TGCGCCAGCAGCTTGGCCCACGGGATCACTGAAGCTTTCTTT | CASSLAHGITEAFF
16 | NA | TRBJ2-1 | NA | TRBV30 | TGTGCCTGGAGTCCGCTCCAGGCGCGCTCCTACAATGAGCAGTTCTTC | CAWSPLQARSYNEQFF
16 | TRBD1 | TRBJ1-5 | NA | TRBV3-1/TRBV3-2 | TGTGCCAGCAGCCAATTCGGGACAGGTCGAAATCAGCCCCAGCATTTT | CASSQFGTGRNQPQHF
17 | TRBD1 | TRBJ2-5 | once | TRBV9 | TGTGCCAGCAGCGTAGGCAGTGACAGGGGGCGAAGAGAGACCCAGTACTTC | CASSVGSDRGRRETQYF
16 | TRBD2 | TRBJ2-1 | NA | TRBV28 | TGTGCCAGCACCACCCGGGGGGCGGGGGGCGGCCATGAGCAGTTCTTC | CASTTRGAGGGHEQFF
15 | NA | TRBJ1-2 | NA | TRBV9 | TGTGCCAGCAGTTTCGAGGAAGGAAATAACTATGGCTACACCTTC | CASSFEEGNNYGYTF
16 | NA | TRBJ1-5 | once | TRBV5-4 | TGTGCCAGCAGCTTGGGCGGAAGCGCTTCTAATCAGCCCCAGCATTTT | CASSLGGSASNQPQHF
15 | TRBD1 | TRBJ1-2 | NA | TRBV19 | TGTGCCAGTAGTACAACAGGGGGCTACAGCTATGGCTACACCTTC | CASSTTGGYSYGYTF
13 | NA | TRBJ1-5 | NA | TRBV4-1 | TGCGCCAGCAGCAGAGGGCCCAATCAGCCCCAGCATTTT | CASSRGPNQPQHF
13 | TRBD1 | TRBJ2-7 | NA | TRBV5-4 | TGTGCCAGCAGCCGGGACAGGCCAACCGAGCAGTACTTC | CASSRDRPTEQYF
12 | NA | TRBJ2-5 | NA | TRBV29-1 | TGCAGCGTTGGGTCTAGACAAGAGACCCAGTACTTC | CSVGSRQETQYF
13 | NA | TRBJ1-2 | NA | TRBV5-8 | TGTGCCAGCAGCTTTACAGGGCTCTATGGCTACACCTTC | CASSFTGLYGYTF
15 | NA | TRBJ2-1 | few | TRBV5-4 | TGTGCCAGCAGCTTGGAGGCGGAATCCTACAATGAGCAGTTCTTC | CASSLEAESYNEQFF
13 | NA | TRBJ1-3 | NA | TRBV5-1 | TGCGCCAGCAGCGTGACAGCGGGAAACACCATATATTTT | CASSVTAGNTIYF
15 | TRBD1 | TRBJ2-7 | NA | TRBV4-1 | TGCGCCAGCAGCCAGGAACGAGGGACAGGGAGTGAGCAGTACTTC | CASSQERGTGSEQYF
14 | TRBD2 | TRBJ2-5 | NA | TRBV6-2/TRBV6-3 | TGTGCCAGCAGTCCATCCGGGACTATCAAGACCCAGTACTTC | CASSPSGTIKTQYF
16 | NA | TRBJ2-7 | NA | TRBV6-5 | TGTGCCAGCAGTTACAAAGGGGACACCAGCTCCTACGAGCAGTACTTC | CASSYKGDTSSYEQYF
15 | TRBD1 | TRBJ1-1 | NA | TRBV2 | TGTGCCAGCAGTGGGGTTGACAGGGTAGACACTGAAGCTTTCTTT | CASSGVDRVDTEAFF
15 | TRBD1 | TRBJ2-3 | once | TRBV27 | TGTGCCAGCAGTAGGACAGGGGGCAGCACAGATACGCAGTATTTT | CASSRTGGSTDTQYF
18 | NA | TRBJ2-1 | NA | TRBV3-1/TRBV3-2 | TGTGCCAGCAGCCAACCCCCCGACAGATACGAAAACTACAATGAGCAGTTCTTC | CASSQPPDRYENYNEQFF
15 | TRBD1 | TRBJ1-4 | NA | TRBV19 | TGTGCCAGTAGTGGCCAGGGACAGGGTAGCGTGAAACTGTTTTTT | CASSGQGQGSVKLFF
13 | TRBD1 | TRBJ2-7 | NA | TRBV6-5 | TGTGCCAGCAGTCCGGGACAGGTCGGCGAGCAGTACTTC | CASSPGQVGEQYF
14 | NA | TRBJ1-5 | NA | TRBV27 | TGTGCCAGCAGTTTAGTGAGTAGCAATCAGCCCCAGCATTTT | CASSLVSSNQPQHF
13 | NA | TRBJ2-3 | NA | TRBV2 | TGTGCCAGCAGTACACTAGTTCGAGATACGCAGTATTTT | CASSTLVRDTQYF